Following are 21 T cell receptor beta chains from one sample sequenced in a study of Graves' ophthalmopathy and Graves' hyperthyroidism. Amplifying from RNA transcripts, the study obtained TCR beta CDR3 regions. Scientists carried out first-round RT-PCR using HTBI primers and then a second-round multiplex PCR. One entry per CDR3 protein, called by TCRdb with MiXCR from the multiplex PCR reads. The sample has over a million distinct CDR3 sequences, 35% to 40% seen once. Source material: peripheral blood or thyroid tissue (not recorded which). The receptors come from an adult man with Graves' hyperthyroidism.

This clonotype appeared a few times. The chain has TRBV7-9 and TRBJ2-3; no reliable D call. Trimming shortened V by 1 base and J by 2 bases, and 7 bases separated the two germline ends. This CDR3 is 14 amino acids long. The V gene's germline CDR1 is SEHNR and CDR2 FQNEAQ (reference sequence). The CDR3 loop reads CASSLGGITDTQYF. The CDR3 bases are TGTGCCAGCAGCTTAGGTGGGATCACAGATACGCAGTATTTT. The variable domain in full, with the rest retrieved from reference TRBV7-9 and TRBJ2-3, is DTGVSQNPRHKITKRGQNVTFRCDPISEHNRLYWYRQTLGQGPEFLTYFQNEAQLEKSRLLSDRFSAERPKGSFSTLEIQRTEQGDSAMYLCASSLGGITDTQYFGPGTRLTVL.

This clonotype was seen a handful of times. The chain employs TRBV29-1 and TRBJ2-7, with D possibly TRBD1 on 6 matching bases. V was pared by 1 base and J by 3 bases, with 22 bases between. The CDR3 length is 17 residues. Looked up from germline, CDR1 is SQVTM and CDR2 is ANQGSEA. The CDR3: CSVEGFSIGQQIYEQYF. In DNA, the CDR3 is TGCAGCGTTGAAGGTTTCTCTATAGGACAGCAGATCTACGAGCAGTACTTC.

The CDR3 loop is CASSTKGFGRGAFF. DNA of the CDR3: TGTGCCAGCAGCACCAAAGGCTTTGGCAGGGGAGCTTTCTTT. V is TRBV7-2 and J is TRBJ1-1; possibly TRBD1 for D (6 bases). Germline CDR1 reads SGHTA; CDR2 reads FQGNSA. CDR3 length equals 14 residues. V gave up 5 bases and J gave up 10 bases, with 20 bases separating them.

The sample holds a few counts of this clonotype. This sequence may be a read error, since a much larger clone differs from it by one base. The chain carries TRBV2 and TRBJ1-5; no clear D gene. The CDR3 has 9 amino acids. V lost 8 bases and J lost 5, with 1 base in between. The germline V gene has CDR1 SNHLY and CDR2 FYNNEI. The CDR3 sequence is CASHQPQHF. DNA of the CDR3: TGTGCCAGCCATCAGCCCCAGCATTTT.

The table lists this clonotype with many counts. The V and J genes are TRBV6-5 and TRBJ2-7; D is perhaps TRBD1 or TRBD2 (5 bases each). Germline V gene lookup returns CDR1 MNHEY and CDR2 SVGAGI. V lost 6 bases to trimming and J lost 12 bases, with 24 bases between them. CDR3 size: 14 residues. CDR3 amino acids: CASSVFREGDGRYF. CDR3 in DNA: TGTGCCAGCAGCGTGTTCCGGGAAGGGGACGGGCGGTACTTC.

The count of this clonotype is one. A read error is likely, as this CDR3 ends without the conserved phenylalanine or tryptophan. It is unclear where the CDR3 begins or ends on the DNA, so no DNA is shown, and the CDR3 is as TCRdb lists it. The chain links TRBV20-1 to TRBJ1-4. Germline V CDR1 and CDR2: DFQATT, SNEGSKA (reference sequence). With termini counted, the CDR3 has 10 amino acids. The CDR3 loop reads CSASSAGVNY.

This chain connects TRBV4-3 to TRBJ2-5; tentative D call: TRBD1 (6 bases). CDR1 and CDR2 (germline): LGHNA, YSLEER. The V end was cut by 3 bases, the J end by 1 base, with 15 bases between. This CDR3 has 16 amino acids. Here the CDR3 reads CASSQGSGTTQETQYF. DNA for the CDR3: TGCGCCAGCAGCCAGGGTTCCGGGACAACCCAAGAGACCCAGTACTTC.

This clonotype was counted at least ten times. J is TRBJ2-7 and V is TRBV7-8; TRBD2 aligns across 10 bases. CDR1 and CDR2 from the germline V gene are SGHVS and FQNEAQ. This CDR3 contains 14 residues. V trimming: 6 bases; J trimming: 3 bases; junction bases outside the gene matches: 5. CDR3 region: CASRRLAGVYEQYF. In DNA form, the CDR3 reads TGTGCCAGCAGACGTCTAGCGGGAGTCTACGAGCAGTACTTC.

In this sample, this clonotype turned up a few times. This chain uses TRBV20-1 with TRBJ2-5; TRBD2 matches at 11 bases. Per germline, CDR1 DFQATT and CDR2 SNEGSKA (reference sequence). V was clipped by 3 bases and J by 1 base; unmatched bases: 4. This CDR3 has 15 residues. Here the CDR3 reads CSASALAGGQETQYF. CDR3 in DNA: TGCAGTGCTAGCGCCCTAGCGGGAGGCCAAGAGACCCAGTACTTC.

The chain is built from TRBV7-2 and TRBJ2-7; 10 bases are shared with TRBD2. V trimming: 8 bases; J trimming: 5 bases; junction bases outside the gene matches: 12. The CDR3 has 15 residues. CDR1 is SGHTA and CDR2 is FQGNSA in the germline V gene. The CDR3 is CASSPMERGGHEQYF. The CDR3 DNA is TGTGCCAGCTCACCGATGGAGCGGGGGGGGCACGAGCAGTACTTC.

The CDR3 sequence: CASSYSLMSNQPQHF. CDR3 DNA: TGTGCCAGCAGTTACTCACTGATGAGCAATCAGCCCCAGCATTTT. The chain couples TRBV12-3 or TRBV12-4 to TRBJ1-5, with no clear D. Trimming took 4 bases from V and 1 from J, leaving 11 bases between them. The CDR3 has 15 amino acids.

This chain uses TRBV7-8 with TRBJ1-1, with 12 bases aligning to TRBD1. V trimming: 7 bases; J trimming: 1 base; junction bases outside the gene matches: 4. The CDR3 is 15 residues long. Germline V gives CDR1 SGHVS, CDR2 FQNEAQ. The CDR3: CASIEGQGANTEAFF. In DNA, the CDR3 is TGTGCCAGCATCGAGGGACAGGGGGCGAACACTGAAGCTTTCTTT.

The V call is TRBV29-1, the J call TRBJ2-7; 7 bases align to TRBD1. Germline V gene sequence: CDR1 SQVTM, CDR2 ANQGSEA. V shed 8 bases, J shed 3 bases, and the junction held 7 bases outside the gene matches. CDR3 length: 12 residues. The DNA for the CDR3 is TGCAGCACGCGACAGGGCCGCTACGAGCAGTACTTC. It specifies CSTRQGRYEQYF.

This sequence joins TRBV10-3 and TRBJ1-5; maybe TRBD1 (5 bases). The germline V gene has CDR1 ENHRY and CDR2 SYGVKD. The V end was cut by 10 bases, the J end by 1 base, with 20 bases between. The CDR3 is 16 amino acids. This CDR3 reads CATHSGFGTSNQPQHF. The CDR3 nucleotides read TGTGCCACCCATTCGGGGTTCGGGACCAGCAATCAGCCCCAGCATTTT.

This clonotype was detected many times. The CDR3 protein is CASISVRETQYF. The CDR3 DNA follows: TGTGCCAGCATCAGTGTTAGAGAGACCCAGTACTTC. The chain uses TRBV5-8 and TRBJ2-5; unclear D gene. V gave up 6 bases and J gave up 4 bases, with 10 bases separating them. The CDR3 extends over 12 amino acids. In germline, CDR1 is SGHTS, CDR2 YDEGEE.

In this sample, this clonotype turned up many times. J is TRBJ1-5 and V is TRBV10-2; 8 positions agree with TRBD1. Germline CDR1 reads WSHSY; CDR2 reads SAAADI. The CDR3 extends over 15 amino acids. The trim removed 2 bases at V and 6 bases at J, leaving 6 bases unmatched. The CDR3 DNA reads TGCGCCAGCAGTGAGGGACAGGGTACGATTCAGCCCCAGCATTTT. This translates into CASSEGQGTIQPQHF.

A word on this clonotype: Since a much larger clone is just one base distant, this may be a read error. The chain recombines TRBV19 with TRBJ1-5; no clear D. Germline V gives CDR1 LNHDA, CDR2 SQIVND (reference sequence). The CDR3 loop spans 15 amino acids. The CDR3 coding sequence is TGTGCCAGTAGTTCCCTCAGGTTGAGCAATCCGCCCCAGCATTTT. This codes for CASSSLRLSNPPQHF.

This clonotype was detected only a few times. CDR3 residues: CASSQGGGQGNEKLFF. The CDR3 DNA reads as TGCGCCAGCAGCCAAGGGGGCGGGCAGGGGAATGAAAAACTGTTTTTT. V usage is TRBV4-3 and J usage is TRBJ1-4, with D maybe TRBD1 (6 bases). Trimming removed 1 base from V and 5 bases from J, with 14 bases in between. The CDR3 has 16 residues. The germline V gene has CDR1 LGHNA and CDR2 YSLEER.

Comments on this clonotype: Being one base from a much bigger clone, this may be a read error. CDR3 region: CASWAELKDTGELFF. CDR3 in DNA: TGTGCCAGCTGGGCAGAGCTGAAAGACACCGGGGAGCTGTTTTTT. V gene TRBV6-6 combines with J gene TRBJ2-2; D not certain. Trimming removed 8 bases at V and 3 bases at J, with 16 bases between. Germline V lookup: CDR1 MNHNY, CDR2 SVGAGI (reference sequence). The CDR3 totals 15 residues.

There are a few counts of this clonotype. This sequence joins TRBV20-1 and TRBJ1-3, with a tentative D call TRBD1 (5 bases). This CDR3 region has 14 residues. Between the trimmed V and J ends, which lost 6 bases and 4 bases, there was a span of 16 bases. Germline V gene lookup returns CDR1 DFQATT and CDR2 SNEGSKA (reference sequence). Here the CDR3 reads CSAPDPGPGNTIYF. The CDR3, as DNA: TGCAGTGCCCCTGACCCGGGGCCAGGAAACACCATATATTTT.

The chain has TRBV11-2 and TRBJ2-7; D may be TRBD2 (6 bases). V gave up 5 bases and J gave up 4 bases, with 21 bases separating them. The CDR3 extends over 16 amino acids. Germline V CDR1 and CDR2: SGHAT, FQNNGV. The CDR3 loop is CASSARLAAGRYEQYF. The CDR3 bases are TGTGCCAGCAGCGCCCGACTGGCTGCGGGAAGGTACGAGCAGTACTTC.